Ten or more counts support the clone carrying this T cell receptor (beta chain). Gene names are the mouse ones. The read gets to within 4 residues of the CDR3 end, and the germline J gene fills in the rest. Deletions cut 4 bases from V and 6 bases from J, with 16 bases between. The length of the CDR3 is 15 residues. Germline-derived CDR1 and CDR2 are NSQYPW and LRSPGD (reference sequence). The entry originates in a study of CD8+ T cells in alopecia areata. It was cDNA, reverse transcribed from extracted RNA, that served as the sequencing template. TCRdb keeps only in-frame clones here, not all; method: immunoSEQ multiplex PCR. The sample was found to contain about 110,000 clones, and every one recurs.

The chain carries TRBV1 and TRBJ2-1, with D tentatively TRBD1 (6 bases). Sequenced: lesional skin. This TCR was recovered from a C3H/HeJ mouse with alopecia areata. Mouse MHC haplotype: H2-k. The covered CDR3 bases are TGCACCTGCAGTGGAGCGGGACAAAAATTTGCT. Amino acids: CTCSGAGQKFA. The whole CDR3 region reads CTCSGAGQKFAEQFF.